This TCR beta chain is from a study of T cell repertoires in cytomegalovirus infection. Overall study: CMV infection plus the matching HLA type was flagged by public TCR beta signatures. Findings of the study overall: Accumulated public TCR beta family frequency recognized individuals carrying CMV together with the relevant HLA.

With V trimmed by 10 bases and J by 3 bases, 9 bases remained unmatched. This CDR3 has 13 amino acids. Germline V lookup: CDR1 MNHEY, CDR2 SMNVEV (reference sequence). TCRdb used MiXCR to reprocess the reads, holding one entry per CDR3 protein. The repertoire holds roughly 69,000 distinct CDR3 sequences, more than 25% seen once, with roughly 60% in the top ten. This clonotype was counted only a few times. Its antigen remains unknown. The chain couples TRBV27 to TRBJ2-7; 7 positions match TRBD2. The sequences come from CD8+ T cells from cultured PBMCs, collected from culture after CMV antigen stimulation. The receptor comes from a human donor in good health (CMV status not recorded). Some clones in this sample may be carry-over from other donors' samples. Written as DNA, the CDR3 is TGTGCCACCATGGGGCTAGCGGACTACGAGCAGTACTTC. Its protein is CATMGLADYEQYF.